This is a list of T cell receptor beta chains from one sample in a study of cytomegalovirus exposure and HLA in healthy donors. TCRdb's table, derived via immunoSEQ multiplex PCR, lists solely in-frame clones and lacks some. Seen here are about 77,000 clones, about 84% observed once, and the top ten hold 3% to 3.5%. The source material was PBMCs. Receptors originate from a man between 40 and 49 years old in good health and CMV-seronegative. Both conserved end residues are part of each CDR3. D genes are given only for firm matches. Clone sizes are given selectively: once, few, many, or a class where the clone is expanded.

v_call,d_call,j_call,clone_size,cdr3_nt,cdr3_aa
TRBV19,NA,TRBJ1-1,NA,TGTGCCACCATGGGGAGGGCAGGAGGAGACACTGAAGCTTTCTTT,CATMGRAGGDTEAFF
TRBV7-9,TRBD1,TRBJ2-5,NA,TGTGCCAGCAGCTTATCTCCTCAGGGGGAGTACTTC,CASSLSPQGEYF
TRBV5-1,TRBD2,TRBJ2-5,NA,TGCGCCAGCAGCTTGCGGGGGGGGCCGGCCCAAGAGACCCAGTACTTC,CASSLRGGPAQETQYF
TRBV9,NA,TRBJ2-5,few,TGTGCCAGCAGCGTAGCAGGGGGGCAAGAGACCCAGTACTTC,CASSVAGGQETQYF
TRBV19,NA,TRBJ1-1,NA,TGTGCCAGTAGTAGGGGAGTGAATAGAGACACTGAAGCTTTCTTT,CASSRGVNRDTEAFF
TRBV11-2,NA,TRBJ1-1,NA,TGTGCCAGCAGCTTATCCGGGGTTACTTCCACTGAAGCTTTCTTT,CASSLSGVTSTEAFF
TRBV5-1,NA,TRBJ2-7,NA,TGCGCCAGCAGCGTTACAGGGATTCGCGAGCAGTACTTC,CASSVTGIREQYF
TRBV27,NA,TRBJ2-5,NA,TGTGCCAGCAGTCGAACAGGGGGGGGGACCCAGTACTTC,CASSRTGGGTQYF
TRBV7-6,NA,TRBJ2-5,NA,TGTGCCAGCAGCTTGCAGACAGCTCAAGAGACCCAGTACTTC,CASSLQTAQETQYF
TRBV27,NA,TRBJ1-6,NA,TGTGCCAGCAGTTCCTCGTATAATTCACCCCTCCACTTT,CASSSSYNSPLHF
TRBV7-8,NA,TRBJ1-1,NA,TGTGCCAGCAGAGGGGCACTTCAGGGAACTGAAGCTTTCTTT,CASRGALQGTEAFF
TRBV7-8,NA,TRBJ1-1,NA,TGTGCCAGCAGCTTAGCGACGGCGGGGAACACTGAAGCTTTCTTT,CASSLATAGNTEAFF
TRBV2,NA,TRBJ2-7,NA,TGTGCCAGCAAGGACGCCAGGGGATACTTC,CASKDARGYF
TRBV4-2,NA,TRBJ2-5,NA,TGTGCCAGCAGCCCCGGGTCGCACTTTCAAGAGACCCAGTACTTC,CASSPGSHFQETQYF
TRBV5-1,TRBD1,TRBJ2-5,once,TGCGCCAGCAGCTTATCGACAGGGACCACTCGGGAGACCCAGTACTTC,CASSLSTGTTRETQYF
TRBV7-2,TRBD2,TRBJ2-3,NA,TGTGCCAGCAGCTTACTAGCGGATGCAGATACGCAGTATTTT,CASSLLADADTQYF
TRBV25-1,TRBD2,TRBJ2-3,NA,TGTGCCAGCAGTACTTCTAGCGGGGGCGGGGATACGCAGTATTTT,CASSTSSGGGDTQYF
TRBV18,TRBD2,TRBJ2-1,NA,TGTGCCAGCTCACCACTCGTCGGGGGGGGTTACAATGAGCAGTTCTTC,CASSPLVGGGYNEQFF
TRBV19,NA,TRBJ1-2,few,TGTGCCAGTAGTATAGGGCCCTTGGCCGGCTACACCTTC,CASSIGPLAGYTF
TRBV7-2,NA,TRBJ2-1,NA,TGTGCCAGCAGCTCTTACACCAGCAATGAGCAGTTCTTC,CASSSYTSNEQFF
TRBV6-6,TRBD1,TRBJ2-7,NA,TGTGCCAGCAAACCCATCAGGGGGCCTTCCTACGAGCAGTACTTC,CASKPIRGPSYEQYF
TRBV5-1,TRBD2,TRBJ2-1,NA,TGCGCCAGCAGCTCGACTAGCGGGGGATACAATGAGCAGTTCTTC,CASSSTSGGYNEQFF